The following is a TCR beta chain sequence with its context. This specimen belongs to a study of shared clonotypes between healthy human individuals. This CDR3 has 12 amino acids. Per germline, CDR1 SGHNT and CDR2 YENEEA. Trimming removed 0 bases at V and 7 bases at J, with 7 bases between. Unsorted PBMC samples were amplified in replicate PCRs containing around 300 ng DNA, some 33,000 T cell genomes. Sequencing on ten immunoSEQ deep assay plates was performed for unsorted PBMC DNA. The protocol was immunoSEQ multiplex PCR, while the TCRdb copy is restricted to in-frame clones and leaves out a portion. The sample includes about 490,000 clones, about three quarters of them seen just once.

The chain carries TRBV11-3 and TRBJ2-7; no firm D call. Input material: PBMCs. The TCR was taken from a middle-aged woman in good health. Some clones in this sample may be carry-over from other donors' samples. CDR3 DNA sequence: TGTGCCAGCAGCTTAGAGGCTCAGGAGCAGTACTTC. Amino acids: CASSLEAQEQYF.